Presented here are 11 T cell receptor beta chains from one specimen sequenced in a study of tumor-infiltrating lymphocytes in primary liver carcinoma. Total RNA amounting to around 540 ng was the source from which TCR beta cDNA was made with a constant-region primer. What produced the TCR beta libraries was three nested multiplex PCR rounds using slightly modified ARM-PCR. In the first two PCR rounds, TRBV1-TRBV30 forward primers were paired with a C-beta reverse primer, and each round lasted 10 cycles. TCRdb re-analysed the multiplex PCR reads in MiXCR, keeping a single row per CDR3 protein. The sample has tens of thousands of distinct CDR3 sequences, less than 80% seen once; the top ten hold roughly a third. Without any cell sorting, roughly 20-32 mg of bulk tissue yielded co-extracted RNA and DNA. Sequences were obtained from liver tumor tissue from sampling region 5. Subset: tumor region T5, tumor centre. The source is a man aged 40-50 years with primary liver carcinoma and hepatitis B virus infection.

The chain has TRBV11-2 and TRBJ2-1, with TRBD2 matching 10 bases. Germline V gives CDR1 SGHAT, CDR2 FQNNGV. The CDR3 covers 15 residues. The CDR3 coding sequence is TGTACCGGCAGCCCCCAGCGGGAGGGAATGGGTGAGCAGTTCTTC. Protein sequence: CTGSPQREGMGEQFF.

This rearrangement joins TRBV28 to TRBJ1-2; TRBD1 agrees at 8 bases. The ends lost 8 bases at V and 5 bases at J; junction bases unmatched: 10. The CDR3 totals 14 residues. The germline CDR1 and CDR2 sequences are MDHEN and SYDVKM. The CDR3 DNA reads TGTGCCAGCGGGGCCACCAGGACAGGGTATGGCTACACCTTC. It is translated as CASGATRTGYGYTF.

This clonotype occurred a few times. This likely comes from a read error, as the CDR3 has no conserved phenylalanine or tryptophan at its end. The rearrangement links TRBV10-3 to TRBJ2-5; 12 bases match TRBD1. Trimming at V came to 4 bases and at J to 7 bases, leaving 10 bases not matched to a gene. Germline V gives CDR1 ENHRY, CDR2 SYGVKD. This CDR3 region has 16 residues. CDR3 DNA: TGTGCCATCAGTGGCGGGACAGGGGGCGCGGGGGGGACCCAGTACCTC. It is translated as CAISGGTGGAGGTQYL.

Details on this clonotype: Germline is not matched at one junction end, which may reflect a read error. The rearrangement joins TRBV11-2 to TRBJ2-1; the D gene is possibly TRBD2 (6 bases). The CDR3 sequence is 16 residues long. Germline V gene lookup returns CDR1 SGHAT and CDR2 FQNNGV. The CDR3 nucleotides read TGTGCCAGCAGCTTAGAGCTCCCGGCGGGAATGAATGAGGAGTTCTTC. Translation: CASSLELPAGMNEEFF.

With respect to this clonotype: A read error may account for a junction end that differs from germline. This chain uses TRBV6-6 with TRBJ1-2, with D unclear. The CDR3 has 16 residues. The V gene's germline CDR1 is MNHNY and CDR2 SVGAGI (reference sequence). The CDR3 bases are TGCGCCAGCAGCCACGACACCTACAGACCTGACTATGGCTACACCTTC. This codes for CASSHDTYRPDYGYTF.

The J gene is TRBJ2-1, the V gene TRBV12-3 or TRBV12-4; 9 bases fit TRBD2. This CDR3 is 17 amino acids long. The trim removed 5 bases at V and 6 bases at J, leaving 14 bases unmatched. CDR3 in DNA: TGTGCCAGCAGTGTACGTGGGGTAGCGGGAGTGGCCAATGAGCAGTTCTTC. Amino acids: CASSVRGVAGVANEQFF.

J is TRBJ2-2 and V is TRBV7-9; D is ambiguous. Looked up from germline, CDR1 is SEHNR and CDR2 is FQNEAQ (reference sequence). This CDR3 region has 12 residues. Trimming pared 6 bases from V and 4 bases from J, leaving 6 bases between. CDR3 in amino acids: CASRSSTGELFF. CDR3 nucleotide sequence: TGTGCCAGCAGATCGAGCACCGGGGAGCTGTTTTTT.

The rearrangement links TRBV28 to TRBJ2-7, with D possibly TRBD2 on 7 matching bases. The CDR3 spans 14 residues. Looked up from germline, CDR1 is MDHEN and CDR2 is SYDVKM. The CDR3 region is CPNIRGGGSYEQYF. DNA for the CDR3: TGTCCCAACATCCGGGGAGGGGGCTCCTACGAGCAGTACTTC.

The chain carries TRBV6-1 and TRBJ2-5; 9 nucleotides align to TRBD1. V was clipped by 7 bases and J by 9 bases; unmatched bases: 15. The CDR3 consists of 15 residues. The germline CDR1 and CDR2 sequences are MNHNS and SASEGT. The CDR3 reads CASNTYGTGRKAQYF. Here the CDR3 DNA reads TGTGCCAGCAACACATACGGGACAGGGAGAAAGGCCCAGTACTTC.

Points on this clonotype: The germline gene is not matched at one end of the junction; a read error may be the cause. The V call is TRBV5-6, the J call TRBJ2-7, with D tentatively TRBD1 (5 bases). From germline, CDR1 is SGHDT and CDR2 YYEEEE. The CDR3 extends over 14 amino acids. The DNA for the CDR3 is TGTGCTAGCAGCCGGGTCAGGGTCATCGACGAGCAGTACTTC. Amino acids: CASSRVRVIDEQYF.

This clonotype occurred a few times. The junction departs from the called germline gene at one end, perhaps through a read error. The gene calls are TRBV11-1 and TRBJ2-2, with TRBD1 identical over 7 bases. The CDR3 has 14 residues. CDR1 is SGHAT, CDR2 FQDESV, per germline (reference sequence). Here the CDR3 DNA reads TGTGCCAGCAGCTTTACAGGGGTTTCAGGGGAGCTGTCTTTT. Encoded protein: CASSFTGVSGELSF.